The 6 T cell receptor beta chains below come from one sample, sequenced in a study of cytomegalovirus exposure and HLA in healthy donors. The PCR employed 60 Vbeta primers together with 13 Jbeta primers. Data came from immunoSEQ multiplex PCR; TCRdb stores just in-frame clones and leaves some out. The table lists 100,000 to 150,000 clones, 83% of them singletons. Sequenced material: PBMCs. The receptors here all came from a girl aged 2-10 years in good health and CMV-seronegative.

The CDR3 DNA sequence: TGTGCCAGCAGTTTCCGACAGGTTTCCCGCTATGGCTACACCTTC. This gives the protein CASSFRQVSRYGYTF. The V and J genes are TRBV27 and TRBJ1-2, with D perhaps TRBD1 (6 bases). This CDR3 is built from 15 residues. The V end was cut by 3 bases, the J end by 4 bases, with 15 bases between. CDR1 and CDR2 from the germline V gene are MNHEY and SMNVEV (reference sequence).

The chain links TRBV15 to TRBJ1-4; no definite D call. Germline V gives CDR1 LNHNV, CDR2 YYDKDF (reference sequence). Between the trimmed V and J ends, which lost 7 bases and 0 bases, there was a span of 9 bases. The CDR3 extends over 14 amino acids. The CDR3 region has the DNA TGTGCCACCACAGACTTGGCAACTAATGAAAAACTGTTTTTT. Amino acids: CATTDLATNEKLFF.

The CDR3 protein is CASSLAGGVQPQHF. Here the CDR3 DNA reads TGTGCCAGCAGCTTAGCTGGCGGGGTGCAGCCCCAGCATTTT. This rearrangement joins TRBV7-9 to TRBJ1-5; D remains unclear. This CDR3 has 14 amino acids. With 0 bases removed from V and 7 bases from J, the gap between germline ends came to 10 bases. Germline V CDR1 and CDR2: SEHNR, FQNEAQ (reference sequence).

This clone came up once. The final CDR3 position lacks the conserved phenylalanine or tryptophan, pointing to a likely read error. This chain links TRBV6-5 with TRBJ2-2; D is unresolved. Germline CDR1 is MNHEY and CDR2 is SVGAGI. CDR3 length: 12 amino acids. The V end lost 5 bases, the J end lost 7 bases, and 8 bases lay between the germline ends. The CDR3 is CASSPYGGELFV. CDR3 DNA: TGTGCCAGCAGTCCATATGGCGGGGAGCTGTTTGTT.

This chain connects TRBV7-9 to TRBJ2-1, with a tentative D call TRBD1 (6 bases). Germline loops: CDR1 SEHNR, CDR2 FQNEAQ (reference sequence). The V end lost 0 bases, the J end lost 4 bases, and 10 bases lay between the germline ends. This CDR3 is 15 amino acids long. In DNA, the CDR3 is TGTGCCAGCAGCTTAGCGGGACACGGATACAATGAGCAGTTCTTC. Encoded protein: CASSLAGHGYNEQFF.

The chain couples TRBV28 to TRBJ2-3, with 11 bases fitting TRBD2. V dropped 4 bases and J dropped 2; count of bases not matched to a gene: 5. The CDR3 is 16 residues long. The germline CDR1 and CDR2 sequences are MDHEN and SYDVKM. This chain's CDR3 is CASSSQLAGVTDTQYF. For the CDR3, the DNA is TGTGCCAGCAGTTCCCAACTAGCGGGAGTCACAGATACGCAGTATTTT.